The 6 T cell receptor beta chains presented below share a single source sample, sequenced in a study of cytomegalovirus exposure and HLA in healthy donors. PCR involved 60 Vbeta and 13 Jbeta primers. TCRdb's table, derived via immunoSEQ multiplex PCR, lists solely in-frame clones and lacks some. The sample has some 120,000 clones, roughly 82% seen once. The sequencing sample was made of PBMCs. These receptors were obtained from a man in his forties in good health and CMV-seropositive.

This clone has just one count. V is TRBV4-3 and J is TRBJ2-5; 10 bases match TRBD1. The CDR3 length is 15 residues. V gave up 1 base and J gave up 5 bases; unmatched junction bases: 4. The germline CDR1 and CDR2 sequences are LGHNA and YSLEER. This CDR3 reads CASSQAGTGVETQYF. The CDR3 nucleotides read TGCGCCAGCAGCCAAGCGGGGACAGGGGTTGAGACCCAGTACTTC.

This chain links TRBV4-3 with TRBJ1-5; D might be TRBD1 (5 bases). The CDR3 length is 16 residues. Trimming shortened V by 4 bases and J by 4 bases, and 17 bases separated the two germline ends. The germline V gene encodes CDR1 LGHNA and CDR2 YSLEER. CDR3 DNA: TGCGCCAGCAGCCCGGGGGGTCCGGACCGGAATCAGCCCCAGCATTTT. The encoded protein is CASSPGGPDRNQPQHF.

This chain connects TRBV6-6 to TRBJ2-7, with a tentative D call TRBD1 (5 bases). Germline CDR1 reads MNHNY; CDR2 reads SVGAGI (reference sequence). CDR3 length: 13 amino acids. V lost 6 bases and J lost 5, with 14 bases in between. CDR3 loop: CASRGQVPDEQYF. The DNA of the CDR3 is TGTGCCAGCAGAGGACAAGTCCCCGACGAGCAGTACTTC.

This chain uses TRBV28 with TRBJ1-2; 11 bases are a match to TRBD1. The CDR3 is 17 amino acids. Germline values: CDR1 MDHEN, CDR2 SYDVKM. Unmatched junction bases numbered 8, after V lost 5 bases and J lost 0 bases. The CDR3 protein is CASSIRTGGDPNYGYTF. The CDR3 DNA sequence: TGTGCCAGCAGTATCCGGACAGGGGGCGACCCTAACTATGGCTACACCTTC.

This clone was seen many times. The CDR3 sequence: CASTQTGGGDNEQFF. CDR3 DNA: TGTGCCAGTACCCAGACAGGGGGAGGGGACAATGAGCAGTTCTTC. This chain connects TRBV19 to TRBJ2-1; 9 bases align to TRBD1. From germline, CDR1 is LNHDA and CDR2 SQIVND (reference sequence). V trimming: 7 bases; J trimming: 5 bases; junction bases outside the gene matches: 9. The CDR3 consists of 15 residues.

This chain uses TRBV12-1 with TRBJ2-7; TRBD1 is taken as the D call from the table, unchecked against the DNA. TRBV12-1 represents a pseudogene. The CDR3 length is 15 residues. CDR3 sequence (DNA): TGTGCCAGCAGCTCGCCCGGGACAGCGGCCTACGAGCAGTACTTC. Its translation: CASSSPGTAAYEQYF.